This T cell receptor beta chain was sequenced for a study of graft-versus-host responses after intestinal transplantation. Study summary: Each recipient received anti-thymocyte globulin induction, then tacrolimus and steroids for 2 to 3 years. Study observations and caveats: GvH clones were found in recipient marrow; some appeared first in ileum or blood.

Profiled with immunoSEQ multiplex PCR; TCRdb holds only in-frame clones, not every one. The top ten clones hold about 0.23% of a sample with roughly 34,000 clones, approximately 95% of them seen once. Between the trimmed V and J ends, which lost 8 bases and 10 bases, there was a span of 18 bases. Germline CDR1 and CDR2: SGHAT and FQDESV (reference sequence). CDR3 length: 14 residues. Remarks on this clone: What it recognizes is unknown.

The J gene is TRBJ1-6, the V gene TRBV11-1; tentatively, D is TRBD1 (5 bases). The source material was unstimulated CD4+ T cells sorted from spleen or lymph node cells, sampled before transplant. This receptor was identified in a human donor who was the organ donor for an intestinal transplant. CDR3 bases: TGTGCCAGCTCGACCGGGGCAGGGTCGTCACCCCTCCACTTT. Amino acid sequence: CASSTGAGSSPLHF. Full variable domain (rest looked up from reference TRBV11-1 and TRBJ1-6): EAEVAQSPRYKITEKSQAVAFWCDPISGHATLYWYRQILGQGPELLVQFQDESVVDDSQLPKDRFSAERLKGVDSTLKIQPAELGDSAMYLCASSTGAGSSPLHFGNGTRLTVT.